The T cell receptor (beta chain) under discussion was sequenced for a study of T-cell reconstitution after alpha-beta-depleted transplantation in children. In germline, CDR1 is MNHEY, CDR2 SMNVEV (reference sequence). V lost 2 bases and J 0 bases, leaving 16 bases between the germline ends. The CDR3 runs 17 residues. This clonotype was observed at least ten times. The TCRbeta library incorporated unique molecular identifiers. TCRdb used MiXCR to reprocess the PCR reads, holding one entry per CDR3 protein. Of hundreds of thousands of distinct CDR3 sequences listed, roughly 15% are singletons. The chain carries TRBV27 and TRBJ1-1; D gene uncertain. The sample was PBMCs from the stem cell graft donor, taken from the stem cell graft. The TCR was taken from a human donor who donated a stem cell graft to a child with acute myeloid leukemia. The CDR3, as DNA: TGTGCCAGCAGTTTAAGGGCGTGGGAAGGCATGAACACTGAAGCTTTCTTT. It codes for CASSLRAWEGMNTEAFF.